These 7 T cell receptor beta chains share one sample of origin, sequenced in a study of shared clonotypes between healthy human individuals. Only in-frame clones appear in the TCRdb table, and some are missing; sequencing was by immunoSEQ multiplex PCR. The table records some 480,000 clones, approximately 79% of them present only once. The sample consisted of PBMCs. The source is a woman in her thirties or forties in good health. Some clones in this sample may be carry-over from other donors' samples.

On this clone: This may stem from a read error, because a much larger clone lies one nucleotide away. Without the conserved terminal phenylalanine or tryptophan, this CDR3 likely stems from a read error. The chain combines TRBV5-8 with TRBJ1-1, with D tentatively TRBD1 (5 bases). The ends were cut back, 4 bases at V and 11 bases at J, with 21 bases in the middle. This CDR3 region has 14 residues. Germline assignment: CDR1 SGHTS and CDR2 YDEGEE. The CDR3 loop reads CASSPRTNLMGAFL. The CDR3 DNA is TGTGCCAGCAGCCCGAGGACAAATTTGATGGGGGCTTTCCTT.

The rearrangement links TRBV4-2 to TRBJ2-5; 8 bases align to TRBD2. The CDR3 consists of 15 residues. The germline V gene encodes CDR1 LGHNA and CDR2 YNFKEQ. J gave up 1 base and V 3 bases, and 4 bases lay outside the gene matches. The CDR3 bases are TGTGCCAGCAGCCAGCAAGCGGGGGCCCAAGAGACCCAGTACTTC. The encoded protein is CASSQQAGAQETQYF.

This CDR3 is CASSASEGAGEQYF. Written as DNA, the CDR3 is TGTGCCAGCAGTGCGTCAGAAGGAGCGGGGGAGCAGTACTTC. The rearrangement joins TRBV27 to TRBJ2-7, with TRBD2 matching 7 bases. This CDR3 is built from 14 residues. Germline lookup yields CDR1 MNHEY and CDR2 SMNVEV (reference sequence). After removal of 5 bases from V and 7 bases from J, the junction contained 11 bases not matched to a gene.

This chain links TRBV4-1 with TRBJ1-1; 7 bases agree with TRBD1. CDR1 is MGHRA, CDR2 YSYEKL, per germline. The CDR3 is 14 amino acids. The ends lost 4 bases at V and 3 bases at J; junction bases unmatched: 5. The CDR3 DNA sequence: TGCGCCAGCAGCCGACAGGGCGCGGACACTGAAGCTTTCTTT. It codes for CASSRQGADTEAFF.

The table lists this clone with many counts. The V gene is TRBV5-1, the J gene TRBJ1-4, with no clear D. CDR3 size: 15 residues. CDR1 and CDR2 from the germline V gene are SGHRS and YFSETQ. V lost 4 bases to trimming and J lost 2 bases, with 12 bases between them. The CDR3 protein is CASSASPGTNEKLFF. CDR3 DNA sequence: TGCGCCAGCAGCGCCAGTCCGGGCACTAATGAAAAACTGTTTTTT.

The genes are TRBV28 and TRBJ2-1, with D hard to call. Trimming took off 5 bases at V and 6 bases at J, with 8 bases between the two ends. The CDR3 length is 12 residues. Germline lookup yields CDR1 MDHEN and CDR2 SYDVKM. The CDR3 region has the DNA TGTGCCAGCAGTGGGGTCGGCAATGAGCAGTTCTTC. Translation gives CASSGVGNEQFF.

The genes are TRBV19 and TRBJ2-6; 9 bases are shared with TRBD1. The V gene's germline CDR1 is LNHDA and CDR2 SQIVND (reference sequence). With 10 bases clipped from V and 4 bases from J, the junction kept 17 bases outside the gene matches. This CDR3 spans 18 amino acids. The chain's CDR3 is CATSTGTGTLVGANVLTF. CDR3 DNA sequence: TGTGCCACCTCCACCGGGACAGGGACCTTGGTCGGGGCCAACGTCCTGACTTTC.